The clone carrying this T cell receptor (beta chain) has just one count. Antigen unknown. This sample was included in a study of T-cell memory formation after mild COVID-19. Study details: Clustering of TCRs was largely donor specific.

TCRdb reprocessed the 5' RACE reads with MiXCR, giving one entry per CDR3 protein. The repertoire holds some 290,000 distinct CDR3 sequences, with roughly 17% as singletons. Trimming shortened V by 0 bases and J by 0 bases, and 12 bases separated the two germline ends. Germline V gene data show CDR1 as LGHNA and CDR2 as YSLEER. This CDR3 has 18 amino acids. Whole-study findings and limits: Contracting CD8+ clones were enriched in EMRA, CD4+ mainly in CM and EM.

V gene TRBV4-3 combines with J gene TRBJ1-6; D is unresolved. Sample: PBMCs or a T cell subset sorted from them (not recorded which). The receptor's source is a young man who had mild COVID-19 (a few samples of this study predate the infection). Cell type and time point are not known. CDR3 region: CASSQEEKQSSYNSPLHF. CDR3 in DNA: TGCGCCAGCAGCCAAGAAGAGAAACAAAGCTCCTATAATTCACCCCTCCACTTT.